Below are 12 T cell receptor beta chains sequenced from a single sample in a study of blood T cell repertoires in COVID-19. TCRdb's table, derived via immunoSEQ multiplex PCR, lists solely in-frame clones and lacks some. The table lists about 310,000 clones, roughly 89% of them singletons, with roughly a tenth in the top ten. The sequencing input was PBMCs or T cells enriched from blood (not recorded which). Receptors originate from a woman in her thirties who had recovered from COVID-19.

The rearrangement links TRBV5-3 to TRBJ1-5; TRBD1 agrees at 8 bases. TRBV5-3 is an ORF, with its function uncertain. The V and J ends lost 9 bases and 4 bases, in that order; junction bases with no gene match: 9. This CDR3 contains 14 residues. CDR3 DNA: TGTGCCAACAACCGGGGACAGGTTAATCAGCCCCAGCATTTT. Amino acid sequence: CANNRGQVNQPQHF.

This clone was seen just once. V and J are TRBV4-1 and TRBJ2-1, with 7 bases lining up with TRBD2. CDR1 MGHRA and CDR2 YSYEKL come from the germline V gene. CDR3 length equals 18 residues. Trimming removed 1 base from V and 3 bases from J; junction bases left unmatched: 12. DNA of the CDR3: TGCGCCAGCAGCCAAGCCATTGCGGGAGTATCCCTCTACAATGAGCAGTTCTTC. Encoded protein: CASSQAIAGVSLYNEQFF.

This clone is a singleton in its sample. The genes are TRBV30 and TRBJ2-7; D not certain. Germline CDR1 GTSNPN, CDR2 SVGIG (reference sequence). V was clipped by 6 bases and J by 2 bases, with 14 bases between them. This CDR3 is 13 amino acids long. CDR3 residues: CACPKSSPYEQYF. CDR3 bases: TGTGCCTGCCCGAAGAGCTCCCCCTACGAGCAGTACTTC. Supplemented by reference TRBV30 and TRBJ2-7, the full variable domain reads SQTIHQWPATLVQPVGSPLSLECTVEGTSNPNLYWYRQAAGRGLQLLFYSVGIGQISSEVPQNLSASRPQDRQFILSSKKLLLSDSGFYLCACPKSSPYEQYFGPGTRLTVT.

The gene calls are TRBV28 and TRBJ1-6; TRBD1 agrees at 10 bases. The germline V gene encodes CDR1 MDHEN and CDR2 SYDVKM. The CDR3 runs 14 residues. V gave up 4 bases and J gave up 8 bases; unmatched junction bases: 2. The CDR3 loop reads CASSSGTGDSPLHF. The DNA of the CDR3 is TGTGCCAGCAGTTCCGGGACAGGGGATTCACCCCTCCACTTT.

As concerns this clone: The identical CDR3 is also encoded by other nucleotide sequences in the sample. V usage is TRBV5-1 and J usage is TRBJ2-5, with D unclear. V was trimmed by 0 bases and J by 5 bases, leaving 5 bases between them. Germline CDR1 and CDR2: SGHRS and YFSETQ. The CDR3 is 12 amino acids. CDR3 loop: CASSLARETQYF. The DNA for the CDR3 is TGCGCCAGCAGCTTGGCTCGGGAGACCCAGTACTTC.

This clone was detected a few times. The rearrangement uses TRBV28 and TRBJ2-2; 9 nucleotides agree with TRBD1. The CDR3 spans 16 residues. V shed 2 bases, J shed 11 bases, and the junction held 12 bases outside the gene matches. The V gene's germline CDR1 is MDHEN and CDR2 SYDVKM. The CDR3 reads CASSLEFHGQGRELFF. In DNA, the CDR3 is TGTGCCAGCAGTTTAGAATTCCATGGACAGGGGAGAGAGCTGTTTTTT.

V and J are TRBV11-2 and TRBJ1-1; TRBD1 is a possible D gene (6 bases). The CDR3 has 14 residues. The germline V gene has CDR1 SGHAT and CDR2 FQNNGV. Trimming pared 4 bases from V and 2 bases from J, leaving 11 bases between. CDR3 DNA: TGTGCCAGCAGCTCTAACAGGGATAACACTGAAGCTTTCTTT. It codes for CASSSNRDNTEAFF.

The chain carries TRBV18 and TRBJ2-5; 11 bases are shared with TRBD2. The CDR3 runs to 17 residues. CDR1 and CDR2 (germline): KGHSH, LQKENI. Trimming at V came to 1 base and at J to 4 bases, leaving 8 bases not matched to a gene. In nucleotides, the CDR3 is TGTGCCAGCTCACCACGATCCACTAGCGGGAGTTCAGAGACCCAGTACTTC. Protein: CASSPRSTSGSSETQYF.

This clone was picked up a small number of times. This chain connects TRBV5-5 to TRBJ1-4; D possibly corresponds to TRBD1 (6 bases). Between the trimmed V and J ends, which lost 5 bases and 5 bases, there was a span of 13 bases. CDR1 SGHKS and CDR2 YYEKEE come from the germline V gene (reference sequence). This CDR3 contains 14 residues. Here the CDR3 reads CASSPQGRNEKLFF. CDR3 nucleotide sequence: TGTGCCAGCAGTCCACAGGGAAGAAATGAAAAACTGTTTTTT.

The V call is TRBV4-1, the J call TRBJ2-2; 11 bases fit TRBD2. J was trimmed by 5 bases and V by 1 base; bases with no gene match: 6. The germline gives CDR1 MGHRA, CDR2 YSYEKL. The CDR3 contains 17 residues. The CDR3 spells CASSQGRLAGGTGELFF. In DNA form, the CDR3 reads TGCGCCAGCAGCCAAGGGCGGCTAGCGGGAGGTACCGGGGAGCTGTTTTTT.

In regard to this clone: Within the sample, other DNA sequences also encode this same CDR3. This chain uses TRBV5-4 with TRBJ2-3, with D tentatively TRBD2 (6 bases). V was trimmed by 0 bases and J by 0 bases, leaving 11 bases between them. Germline V gene data show CDR1 as SGHNT and CDR2 as YYREEE (reference sequence). This CDR3 region has 16 residues. The CDR3 bases are TGTGCCAGCAGCTTGGGACTAGTAGGGAGCACAGATACGCAGTATTTT. Its protein is CASSLGLVGSTDTQYF.

The J gene is TRBJ1-1, the V gene TRBV10-3; D may be TRBD1 (5 bases). Germline V lookup: CDR1 ENHRY, CDR2 SYGVKD. There are 13 residues in the CDR3. V shed 6 bases and J shed 6 bases, with 14 bases lying between them. Here the CDR3 DNA reads TGTGCCATCAGAGTCTCTGGGGCGGCTGAAGCTTTCTTT. It specifies CAIRVSGAAEAFF.